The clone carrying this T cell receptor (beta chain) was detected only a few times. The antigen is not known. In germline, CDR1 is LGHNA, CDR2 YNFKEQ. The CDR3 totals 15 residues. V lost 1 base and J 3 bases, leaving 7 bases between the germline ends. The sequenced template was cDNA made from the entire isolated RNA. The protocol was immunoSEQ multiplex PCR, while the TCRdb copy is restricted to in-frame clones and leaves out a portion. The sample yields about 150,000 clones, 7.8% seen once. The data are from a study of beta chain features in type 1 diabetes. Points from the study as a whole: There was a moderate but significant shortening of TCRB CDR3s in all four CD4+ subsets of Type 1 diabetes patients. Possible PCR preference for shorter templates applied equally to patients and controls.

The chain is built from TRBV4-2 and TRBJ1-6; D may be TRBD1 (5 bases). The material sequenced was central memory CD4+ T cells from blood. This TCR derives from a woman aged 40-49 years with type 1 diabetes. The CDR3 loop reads CASSQGQGYNSPLHF. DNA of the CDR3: TGTGCCAGCAGCCAAGGCCAGGGCTATAATTCACCCCTCCACTTT.